The following is a T cell receptor beta chain sequence with its context. The antigen remains undetermined. Use of 60 Vbeta and 13 Jbeta primers characterized the PCR. The protocol was immunoSEQ multiplex PCR, while the TCRdb copy is restricted to in-frame clones and leaves out a portion. The sample includes over 80,000 clones, roughly 80% seen only once; the top ten take about 3%. This record belongs to a study of cytomegalovirus exposure and HLA in healthy donors. Whole-study results and caveats: V- and J-gene trimming in TCR beta was tied to a missense DCLRE1C variant by an analysis performed later. A later analysis by the authors found several of the most significant clusters apparently linked to common viral pathogens.

Germline V gene data show CDR1 as SEHNR and CDR2 as FQNEAQ (reference sequence). The CDR3 length is 15 residues. V gave up 2 bases and J gave up 6 bases; unmatched junction bases: 7. Whereas donors were nominally healthy upon sampling, unrecorded immune exposures were probable. The sequence came from a man aged 40-55 years in good health and CMV-seronegative. The V gene is TRBV7-9, the J gene TRBJ2-7; TRBD1 matches at 10 bases. Source material: PBMCs. The DNA of the CDR3 is TGTGCCAGCAGCTTAATAAGACAGGGGGCTAGCGAGCAGTACTTC. This gives the protein CASSLIRQGASEQYF.